This TCR beta chain was found in a study of cytomegalovirus exposure and HLA in healthy donors. Study at large: The roughly 120 validation repertoires, a later analysis reported, used the same platform as the 600 to 700 first-cohort repertoires.

Germline CDR1 and CDR2: MDHEN and SYDVKM. The CDR3 runs 10 residues. V was clipped by 5 bases and J by 4 bases, with 2 bases between them. With regard to this clone: The antigen is unknown.

Sequenced by immunoSEQ multiplex PCR; TCRdb stores in-frame clones only, minus some. The sample contains about 250,000 clones, about 90% of which appear only once. Whole-study results and caveats: Using the classifier, cytomegalovirus status was reportedly diagnosed with high specificity and sensitivity.

Separate from the roughly 670-subject first cohort, the roughly 120-subject validation cohort was the one that the donors belonged to. The sequence was obtained from a young man in good health and CMV-seropositive. Sequenced: PBMCs. V gene TRBV28 combines with J gene TRBJ1-1; D not certain. The CDR3 loop reads CASSATEAFF. DNA for the CDR3: TGTGCCAGCAGTGCCACTGAAGCTTTCTTT.